The clone carrying this T cell receptor beta chain was seen repeatedly, ten times or more. Its antigen is not known. This CDR3 is 16 amino acids long. The ends were cut back, 3 bases at V and 0 bases at J, with 11 bases in the middle. Germline-derived CDR1 and CDR2 are SNHLY and FYNNEI. The time point denotes: newly diagnosed GD, antithyroid drugs for less than 3 months. Extracted PBMC RNA gave rise to the TCR library. This record belongs to a study of regulatory T cells in long-lasting Graves disease. Study results and caveats: Persistent Graves' patients showed reduced TCR diversity versus newly diagnosed patients. Persistent disease favored TRBV28, TRBJ1-2 and TRBJ2-5. New patients shared roughly 960 public clonotypes, and persistent patients shared more, with a few thousand.

Arm-PCR with iRepertoire HTBI primers amplified the CDR3 regions for these TCR beta libraries. From the multiplex PCR reads, TCRdb called clonotypes with MiXCR, one entry per CDR3 protein. The data show about 450,000 distinct CDR3 sequences, 13% to 15% seen once. The same data also contributed to another study, on T cells in Graves' hyperthyroidism and ophthalmopathy.

J is TRBJ2-2 and V is TRBV2, with a possible D match to TRBD1 (6 bases). The TCR was taken from a woman between 50 and 59 years old with Graves disease. Sequencing used peripheral blood mononuclear cells (PBMCs), obtained at new diagnosis, from a patient treated with antithyroid drugs. CDR3 amino acids: CASSETGGANTGELFF. CDR3 DNA sequence: TGTGCCAGCAGTGAGACAGGTGGGGCGAACACCGGGGAGCTGTTTTTT.